Ten or more counts support the clone carrying this T cell receptor beta chain. Its antigen is currently unknown. TCR beta CDR3 amplification used RNA transcripts. A first-round RT-PCR used HTBI primers, followed by a second-round multiplex PCR. TCRdb redid the calling of the multiplex PCR reads with MiXCR, one entry per CDR3 protein. The sample gives 35,000 to 50,000 distinct CDR3 sequences, roughly 50% of which show up once; roughly 25% is in the top ten. This sample was included in a study of Graves' ophthalmopathy and Graves' hyperthyroidism. V was shortened by 4 bases and J by 4 bases, with 6 bases between the two germline ends. This CDR3 is 11 amino acids long. Germline CDR1 SQVTM, CDR2 ANQGSEA. Notes on the study in general: Ophthalmopathy cases were distinguished from stable hyperthyroidism by a 13-signature model, reaching about 90% sensitivity and roughly 81% specificity.

The origin of this receptor is an adult woman with stable Graves' hyperthyroidism. Input material: peripheral blood. The V call is TRBV29-1, the J call TRBJ2-3; D uncertain. CDR3 protein: CSVGPPDTQYF. CDR3 nucleotides: TGCAGCGTTGGTCCCCCAGATACGCAGTATTTT.